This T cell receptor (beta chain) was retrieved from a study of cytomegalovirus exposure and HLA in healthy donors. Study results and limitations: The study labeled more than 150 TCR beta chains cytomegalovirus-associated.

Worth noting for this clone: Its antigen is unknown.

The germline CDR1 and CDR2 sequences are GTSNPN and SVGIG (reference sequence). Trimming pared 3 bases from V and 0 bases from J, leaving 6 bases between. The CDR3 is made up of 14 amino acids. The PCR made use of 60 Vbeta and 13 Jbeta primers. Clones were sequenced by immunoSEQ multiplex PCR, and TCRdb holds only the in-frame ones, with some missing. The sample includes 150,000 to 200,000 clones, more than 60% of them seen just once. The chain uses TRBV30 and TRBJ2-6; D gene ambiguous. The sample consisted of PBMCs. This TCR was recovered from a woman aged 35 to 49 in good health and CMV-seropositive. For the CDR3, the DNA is TGTGCCTGGAGCAGAATCTCTGGGGCCAACGTCCTGACTTTC. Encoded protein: CAWSRISGANVLTF.